Listed below are T cell receptor beta chains from one sample, sequenced in a study of T cells after yellow fever vaccination. TCRdb itself ran the 5' RACE reads through MiXCR, one entry per CDR3 protein. Among more than 95,000 distinct CDR3 sequences, more than 6% were seen once, and the ten largest hold roughly 2.5%. Sample: CD4+ T cells sorted from PBMCs, taken roughly 10 days after the first yellow fever vaccination. Receptors originate from a man between 18 and 35 years old who received the YFV17D yellow fever vaccine. CDR3s include the opening cysteine and the closing phenylalanine or tryptophan. Each record gives: V gene, clone size, J gene, CDR3 protein. The size entry is marked missing in some rows and otherwise reads once, few, many or a size class.

v_call: TRBV7-2; clone_size: many; j_call: TRBJ2-5; cdr3_aa: CASSAAGAQETQYF
v_call: TRBV9; clone_size: once; j_call: TRBJ2-6; cdr3_aa: CASSRHSGANVLTF
v_call: TRBV12-3/TRBV12-4; clone_size: once; j_call: TRBJ1-1; cdr3_aa: CTSSLDILGTGSGRTFF
v_call: TRBV7-2; clone_size: many; j_call: TRBJ1-6; cdr3_aa: CASSRRGRSNSPLHF
v_call: TRBV7-2; clone_size: many; j_call: TRBJ1-5; cdr3_aa: CASSLSSNQPQHF
v_call: TRBV20-1; clone_size: many; j_call: TRBJ1-2; cdr3_aa: CSAGGRPNYGYTF
v_call: TRBV5-4; clone_size: -; j_call: TRBJ2-5; cdr3_aa: CASSSGTSGGEETQYF
v_call: TRBV18; clone_size: many; j_call: TRBJ1-1; cdr3_aa: CASSTTGSGYQNTEAFF
v_call: TRBV20-1; clone_size: many; j_call: TRBJ2-5; cdr3_aa: CSARDTVDMEESQYF
v_call: TRBV18; clone_size: few; j_call: TRBJ2-6; cdr3_aa: CASSPGSPTSGANVLTF
v_call: TRBV7-3; clone_size: many; j_call: TRBJ1-5; cdr3_aa: CASSPPQGAGNQPQHF
v_call: TRBV20-1; clone_size: few; j_call: TRBJ1-6; cdr3_aa: CSARFQDRSSYDSPLHF
v_call: TRBV29-1; clone_size: many; j_call: TRBJ2-7; cdr3_aa: CSVSMGGSDEQYF
v_call: TRBV2; clone_size: -; j_call: TRBJ2-3; cdr3_aa: CASSVSAGGPSTDTQYF
v_call: TRBV4-2; clone_size: many; j_call: TRBJ2-3; cdr3_aa: CASSQDLGIGADTQYF
v_call: TRBV28; clone_size: many; j_call: TRBJ2-1; cdr3_aa: CASTKQGLAGWKLEQFF
v_call: TRBV18; clone_size: many; j_call: TRBJ1-1; cdr3_aa: CASSPTVRDTEAFF
v_call: TRBV5-4; clone_size: many; j_call: TRBJ2-5; cdr3_aa: CASSRQGAVETQYF
v_call: TRBV29-1; clone_size: many; j_call: TRBJ1-2; cdr3_aa: CSVGVGQGNSYTF
v_call: TRBV29-1; clone_size: many; j_call: TRBJ2-7; cdr3_aa: CSAQGDWEQYF
v_call: TRBV27; clone_size: many; j_call: TRBJ2-7; cdr3_aa: CASSFLPGTGVYEQYF
v_call: TRBV6-6; clone_size: many; j_call: TRBJ1-5; cdr3_aa: CASTAQKDQPQHF
v_call: TRBV20-1; clone_size: many; j_call: TRBJ1-1; cdr3_aa: CSAYRRLNTEAFF
v_call: TRBV7-2; clone_size: many; j_call: TRBJ1-1; cdr3_aa: CASSLDGQGGTEAFF
v_call: TRBV18; clone_size: -; j_call: TRBJ1-3; cdr3_aa: CASSPQDSSSGNTIYF
v_call: TRBV7-8; clone_size: many; j_call: TRBJ1-6; cdr3_aa: CASSLAGNYSPLHF
v_call: TRBV19; clone_size: few; j_call: TRBJ2-3; cdr3_aa: CASSITYSSDTQYF
v_call: TRBV4-1; clone_size: many; j_call: TRBJ2-1; cdr3_aa: CASSHPRGEQFF
v_call: TRBV6-6; clone_size: many; j_call: TRBJ1-6; cdr3_aa: CASSSGGVSPLHF
v_call: TRBV20-1; clone_size: many; j_call: TRBJ1-1; cdr3_aa: CSAANRVNTEAFF
v_call: TRBV5-8; clone_size: many; j_call: TRBJ2-2; cdr3_aa: CASRRWNTGELFF
v_call: TRBV11-1; clone_size: many; j_call: TRBJ2-7; cdr3_aa: CASSLGPTLYEQYF
v_call: TRBV24-1; clone_size: many; j_call: TRBJ2-2; cdr3_aa: CATSARTNTGELFF
v_call: TRBV12-3/TRBV12-4; clone_size: many; j_call: TRBJ1-6; cdr3_aa: CASKRREVFNSPLHF
v_call: TRBV7-2; clone_size: -; j_call: TRBJ1-5; cdr3_aa: CASSLIRSRNQPQHF
v_call: TRBV11-2; clone_size: many; j_call: TRBJ2-1; cdr3_aa: CASSSPPGSPSSYNEQFF
v_call: TRBV20-1; clone_size: few; j_call: TRBJ1-5; cdr3_aa: CSASREGNQPQHF
v_call: TRBV4-3; clone_size: -; j_call: TRBJ1-1; cdr3_aa: CASSQSSGTASWRSNTEAFF
v_call: TRBV7-6; clone_size: many; j_call: TRBJ2-1; cdr3_aa: CASSPNPPSGLGVNEQFF
v_call: TRBV5-1; clone_size: many; j_call: TRBJ1-1; cdr3_aa: CASSPDTGTEAFF